The rows below give T cell receptor beta chains drawn from one sample of a study of cytomegalovirus exposure and HLA in healthy donors. TCRdb's table, derived via immunoSEQ multiplex PCR, lists solely in-frame clones and lacks some. Of 150,000 or so clones listed, roughly 79% are singletons. The sample was PBMCs. The receptor source for this set is a man aged 18 to 30 in good health and CMV-seronegative. The CDR3 runs from the conserved cysteine through the conserved F or W. The order of the fields is J gene, V gene, CDR3 protein.

j_gene: TRBJ2-5; v_gene: TRBV4-3; CDR3aa: CASSLGQGALGETQYF
j_gene: TRBJ2-2; v_gene: TRBV9; CDR3aa: CASSVQGANTGELFF
j_gene: TRBJ2-1; v_gene: TRBV10-3; CDR3aa: CAISESGAYNEQFF
j_gene: TRBJ1-2; v_gene: TRBV28; CDR3aa: CASSLHGQLYGYTF
j_gene: TRBJ1-4; v_gene: TRBV5-1; CDR3aa: CASSHQEPQGWEKLFF
j_gene: TRBJ2-6; v_gene: TRBV2; CDR3aa: CASSEDNYSGANVLTF
j_gene: TRBJ1-3; v_gene: TRBV30; CDR3aa: CAWSYLGGPAGNTIYF
j_gene: TRBJ2-1; v_gene: TRBV7-9; CDR3aa: CASSLTGSSYNEQFF
j_gene: TRBJ1-2; v_gene: TRBV7-9; CDR3aa: CATGLRSYGYTF
j_gene: TRBJ2-1; v_gene: TRBV7-9; CDR3aa: CASSPTGTGINEQFF
j_gene: TRBJ2-4; v_gene: TRBV6-1; CDR3aa: CASSHERESQYF
j_gene: TRBJ2-1; v_gene: TRBV6-6; CDR3aa: CASSLRTGDYNEQFF
j_gene: TRBJ2-7; v_gene: TRBV7-3; CDR3aa: CASSLRGGADYEQYF
j_gene: TRBJ1-4; v_gene: TRBV2; CDR3aa: CASTVNNEKLFF
j_gene: TRBJ1-5; v_gene: TRBV19; CDR3aa: CASRYAGMRMNQPQHF
j_gene: TRBJ1-3; v_gene: TRBV4-2; CDR3aa: CASSLDSISGNTIYF
j_gene: TRBJ1-4; v_gene: TRBV6-5; CDR3aa: CASSYSSLQKLFF
j_gene: TRBJ1-2; v_gene: TRBV29-1; CDR3aa: CSVEGRRGVHGYTF
j_gene: TRBJ2-1; v_gene: TRBV29-1; CDR3aa: CSASLTSGGNEQFF
j_gene: TRBJ2-1; v_gene: TRBV6-4; CDR3aa: CASSPGLAGGQEQFF
j_gene: TRBJ1-3; v_gene: TRBV29-1; CDR3aa: CSAGTGDFSGNTIYF
j_gene: TRBJ1-4; v_gene: TRBV7-2; CDR3aa: CASSIQRGHGEKLFF
j_gene: TRBJ1-5; v_gene: TRBV6-6; CDR3aa: CASNPPAGEKPQHF
j_gene: TRBJ2-3; v_gene: TRBV9; CDR3aa: CASSVQGATDTQYF
j_gene: TRBJ2-3; v_gene: TRBV21-1; CDR3aa: CASSKSGGRGPSTDTQYF
j_gene: TRBJ2-1; v_gene: TRBV5-6; CDR3aa: CASSQGQGRYDEQFF
j_gene: TRBJ1-2; v_gene: TRBV4-1; CDR3aa: CASSPQGQGNYGYTF
j_gene: TRBJ1-3; v_gene: TRBV30; CDR3aa: CAYVSGAHSGNTIYF
j_gene: TRBJ1-1; v_gene: TRBV28; CDR3aa: CASSLSGEAGKRAFF
j_gene: TRBJ1-5; v_gene: TRBV19; CDR3aa: CASRMPGNNQPQHF
j_gene: TRBJ1-2; v_gene: TRBV6-4; CDR3aa: CASSDSIGGQPRGGYTF
j_gene: TRBJ1-2; v_gene: TRBV28; CDR3aa: CASSSGTGSFNYGYTF
j_gene: TRBJ2-1; v_gene: TRBV19; CDR3aa: CASSIGLAGGYNEQFF
j_gene: TRBJ2-7; v_gene: TRBV6-6; CDR3aa: CASSGSGDRNEQYF
j_gene: TRBJ1-1; v_gene: TRBV4-3; CDR3aa: CASSQNQGVNTEAFF
j_gene: TRBJ2-5; v_gene: TRBV12-5; CDR3aa: CASRQGQETQYF
j_gene: TRBJ2-1; v_gene: TRBV11-2; CDR3aa: CASSPRLAGGPRNNEQFF
j_gene: TRBJ2-6; v_gene: TRBV19; CDR3aa: CASRQVSGANGLTF
j_gene: TRBJ2-3; v_gene: TRBV29-1; CDR3aa: CSATGTPNTDTQYF
j_gene: TRBJ1-2; v_gene: TRBV15; CDR3aa: CATSRDLKGPRGLAF
j_gene: TRBJ1-1; v_gene: TRBV10-3; CDR3aa: CAISDRGFEAFF
j_gene: TRBJ2-7; v_gene: TRBV5-4; CDR3aa: CASSFFRVDRGTYEQYF
j_gene: TRBJ1-2; v_gene: TRBV5-1; CDR3aa: CASSSGTGVGGYTF